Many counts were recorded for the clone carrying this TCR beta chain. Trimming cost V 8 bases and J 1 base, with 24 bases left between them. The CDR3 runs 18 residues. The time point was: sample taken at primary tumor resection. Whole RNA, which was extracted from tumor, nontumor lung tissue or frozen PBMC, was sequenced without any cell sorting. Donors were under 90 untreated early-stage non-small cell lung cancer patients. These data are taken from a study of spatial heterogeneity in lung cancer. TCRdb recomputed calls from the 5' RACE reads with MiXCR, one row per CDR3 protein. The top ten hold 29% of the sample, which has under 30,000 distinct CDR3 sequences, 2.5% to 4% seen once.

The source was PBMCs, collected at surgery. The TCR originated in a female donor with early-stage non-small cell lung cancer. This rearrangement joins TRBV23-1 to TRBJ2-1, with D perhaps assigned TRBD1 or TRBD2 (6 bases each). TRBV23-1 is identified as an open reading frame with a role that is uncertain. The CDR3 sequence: CASGSEQGSRESYNEQFF. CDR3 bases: TGCGCCAGCGGTTCGGAACAGGGTTCCCGGGAGTCCTACAATGAGCAGTTCTTC.